Described below is a single TCR beta chain sequence and its context. Source study methods: Amplification from reference gene primers served as the basis for estimated nucleated cell counts. Assay: immunoSEQ multiplex PCR; the TCRdb copy retains only in-frame clones and omits some. V, J and clone size reflect that table, while D and trimming were determined from the DNA. This table has approximately 240,000 clones, around 87% appearing once. This entry belongs to a study of blood T cell repertoires in COVID-19. Trimming removed 4 bases from V and 2 bases from J; junction bases left unmatched: 8. Germline V CDR1 and CDR2: SGHAT, FQDESV (reference sequence). The CDR3 runs to 16 residues.

Specimen: PBMCs or T cells enriched from blood (not recorded which). This sequence was found in a woman aged 30 to 39 with acute COVID-19. The V call is TRBV11-1, the J call TRBJ2-3, with 8 positions matching TRBD2. The CDR3 protein is CASSSYWRGDTDTQYF. DNA of the CDR3: TGTGCCAGCAGCTCCTACTGGCGGGGGGACACAGATACGCAGTATTTT.